The T cell receptor (beta chain) described here comes from a study of post-analysis software for immune sequencing data. cDNA libraries of TCR beta carried unique molecular identifiers. Each CDR3 protein gets one entry after TCRdb re-called the PCR reads with MiXCR. The profile covers roughly 650,000 distinct CDR3 sequences, with 59% appearing a single time and around 10% taken by the ten largest. The germline V gene has CDR1 SNHLY and CDR2 FYNNEI. Between the trimmed V and J ends, which lost 3 bases and 6 bases, there was a span of 14 bases. The CDR3 is 14 residues long. Study findings and constraints: Five TRBV segments, TRBV5-6, TRBV5-1 and TRBV20-1 among them, were found more frequent in patients than controls.

This clonotype showed up just a few times. What it binds is unknown. Sample: blood. The J gene is TRBJ1-2, the V gene TRBV2; D remains unclear. The sequence was collected from a girl between 2 and 10 years old with multiple sclerosis. The CDR3 spells CASSERAVNDGYTF. In DNA, the CDR3 is TGTGCCAGCAGTGAGAGGGCTGTAAATGATGGCTACACCTTC.